This section outlines one T cell receptor beta chain sequence together with its context. The antigen remains unidentified. The method was immunoSEQ multiplex PCR; TCRdb's version includes in-frame clones alone and lacks a portion of them. The table records under 90,000 clones, 80% to 90% of them present only once. CDR3 length equals 16 residues. Per germline, CDR1 SGHTA and CDR2 FQGNSA. The junction had 12 bases not matched to a gene; V was cut back by 6 bases and J by 6 bases. The entry originates in a study of T cell responses to AZD1222 COVID-19 vaccine. Findings of the study overall: Researchers took repertoire samples only after the peak T cell response had come.

The specimen comprised peripheral blood, sampled 28 days after the second AZD1222 dose. This sequence joins TRBV7-2 and TRBJ2-2, with 8 bases fitting TRBD2. This TCR was sampled from an adult who received the AZD1222 COVID-19 vaccine. The CDR3 sequence: CASSLVNGGAPGELFF. The DNA for the CDR3 is TGTGCCAGCAGTCTAGTGAACGGGGGGGCTCCCGGGGAGCTGTTTTTT. Looking up the rest from reference TRBV7-2 and TRBJ2-2 gives the full variable domain: GAGVSQSPSNKVTEKGKDVELRCDPISGHTALYWYRQSLGQGLEFLIYFQGNSAPDKSGLPSDRFSAERTGGSVSTLTIQRTQQEDSAVYLCASSLVNGGAPGELFFGEGSRLTVL.